This T cell receptor (beta chain) came from a study of identical twins (dated by TCRdb to about 2016). Context from the whole study: TCR alpha and beta repertoires from monozygotic twins, unrelated adults of various ages and cord blood were deep-sequenced to test whether fetal clonotypes persist. To rule out contamination, the twin experiments were replicated at different times with different library preparation protocols.

What the study reported, not specific to this receptor: Zero-insertion analyses could be partly confounded by invariant T cells such as MAIT and iNKT, although diverse VJ usage argued against such confounding for most clonotypes. In beta out-of-frame sequences, excess twin sharing was weaker, because having fewer shared sequences lowered the signal-to-noise ratio. Because the same donors could not be followed over many years, the conclusions relied on cross-sectional statistical analysis. In monozygotic twins, out-of-frame TCR alpha sharing was systematically underestimated by recombination models, although the models agreed with sharing between unrelated individuals. Abundant cord blood beta clonotypes carried fewer insertions; young adult naive repertoires showed a weaker similar trend, while memory repertoires showed none. Compared with coincidental sharing between unrelated individuals, an excess of low generation-probability sequences was observed among out-of-frame TCR alpha sequences shared between twins.

All donors were healthy Caucasians. Three pairs of female monozygotic twins, all aged about 18 to 30 years, made up the twin cohort. Peripheral blood mononuclear cells were used as the source from which RNA for TCR libraries was isolated. This clonotype was detected only a few times. The target of this receptor is not known. The input lacks base qualities; no much larger clone sits a single base away. Library generation was performed with 5' RACE. The data were produced on an Illumina HiSeq 2000. Template switching introduced a universal primer binding site; the final cDNA contained a unique molecular identifier, enabling accurate counting of TCR cDNA molecules. First-strand cDNA for TCR alpha and beta chains was synthesized from specific primers in the conserved constant-segment region. To control for contamination, each cDNA library was double barcoded with a SMART-Mk sample barcode plus Illumina barcodes. TruSeq adapter sequences, together with Illumina sample barcodes, were added in two successive PCR steps. The Illumina HiSeq platform was used with custom primers to sequence TCR alpha and beta cDNA libraries. In the source study's methods: MiGEC was used to process raw reads and extract unique molecular identifiers, and MiXCR was used to find CDR3 positions. Recombination models were inferred per individual with the repgenHMM and IGoR tools using an EM algorithm. Shared clonotype analysis was performed with the tcR package in R, normalizing sharing by the product of cloneset sizes. To study raw recombination without the effects of thymic and clonal selection, out-of-frame nonproductive sequences were analyzed. TCRdb reran the public reads through fastp at Q25 and MiXCR, keeping productive beta chains. Here each entry gathers all rows of one CDR3 protein and keeps the most common genes and DNA. TCRdb's processing, not the study's, gives the V and J calls here. The sample yields 700,000 or so distinct CDR3 sequences; about 9.4% were counted once. The biggest ten clones account for 0.8% to 1% of the sample.

Trimming takes 3 bases from V and 4 bases from J, and the germline ends sit 14 bases apart. The CDR3 runs 14 residues from the cysteine to the phenylalanine. The only DNA kept is the CDR3, 42 bases in frame from the first base. CDR1 SQVTM and CDR2 ANQGSEA are derived from the germline V gene. The same data also contributed to another study, on yellow fever vaccine responses in identical twins. That second report states: The authors reported that the T cell response to vaccination in identical twins appeared partly convergent and partly personalized. The study precisely tracked vaccine-responding T cell clones in identical twins.

The sequencing sample was made of PBMCs. This clonotype was obtained from a woman between 18 and 30 years old in good health. The chain is encoded by TRBV29-1 joined to TRBJ2-3, with no confidently assigned D gene. DNA sequence: TGCAGCGTTGAGGGTAGAGGTGACTCAGATACGCAGTATTTT. It encodes CSVEGRGDSDTQYF.